The next 30 T cell receptor beta chains were all read from a single sample in a study of T cell responses to AZD1222 COVID-19 vaccine. Measured with immunoSEQ multiplex PCR; TCRdb has only the in-frame clones, and not every one. The top ten clones hold around 1.7% of a sample with 100,000 or so clones, around nine tenths of them seen once. Sequencing was performed on peripheral blood, taken on day 0 of AZD1222 vaccination. Receptor source: an adult in good health.

The gene calls are TRBV10-1 and TRBJ2-3, with D tentatively TRBD2 (5 bases). The CDR3 sequence is 13 residues long. CDR1 and CDR2 from the germline V gene are WNHNN and SYGVQD (reference sequence). With 0 bases removed from V and 5 bases from J, the gap between germline ends came to 6 bases. The CDR3, as DNA: TGCGCCAGCAGTGAGTCGGGGAGAGATACGCAGTATTTT. Amino acid sequence: CASSESGRDTQYF.

The chain has TRBV15 and TRBJ2-1, with 9 bases matching TRBD2. In germline, CDR1 is LNHNV, CDR2 YYDKDF (reference sequence). The CDR3 consists of 14 residues. The ends lost 5 bases at V and 8 bases at J; junction bases unmatched: 7. CDR3: CATSGLAFWDEQFF. The CDR3 bases are TGTGCCACCAGCGGACTAGCGTTTTGGGATGAGCAGTTCTTC.

The chain carries TRBV6-5 and TRBJ1-6; 8 bases line up with TRBD1. Per germline, CDR1 MNHEY and CDR2 SVGAGI. After removal of 6 bases from V and 4 bases from J, the junction contained 5 bases not matched to a gene. The CDR3 contains 15 residues. DNA of the CDR3: TGTGCCAGCAGAAAGGGACAGGAGTATAATTCACCCCTCCACTTT. It specifies CASRKGQEYNSPLHF.

The chain recombines TRBV2 with TRBJ2-7; 7 bases align to TRBD2. Germline CDR1 SNHLY, CDR2 FYNNEI. This CDR3 has 14 amino acids. V was pared by 1 base and J by 3 bases, with 3 bases of the junction left unmatched. The CDR3 is CASSEDGGGYEQYF. The CDR3 coding sequence is TGTGCCAGCAGTGAAGATGGGGGGGGCTACGAGCAGTACTTC. The variable domain in full, completed from reference TRBV2 and TRBJ2-7, reads EPEVTQTPSHQVTQMGQEVILRCVPISNHLYFYWYRQILGQKVEFLVSFYNNEISEKSEIFDDQFSVERPDGSNFTLKIRSTKLEDSAMYFCASSEDGGGYEQYFGPGTRLTVT.

The chain is built from TRBV12-3 or TRBV12-4 and TRBJ2-5; D call uncertain. Between the trimmed V and J ends, which lost 7 bases and 4 bases, there was a span of 10 bases. CDR3 length: 12 residues. The CDR3 here is CASTMDGETQYF. CDR3 DNA sequence: TGTGCCAGCACCATGGACGGAGAGACCCAGTACTTC.

The chain uses TRBV18 and TRBJ1-3; possible D gene TRBD1, 5 bases. Germline assignment: CDR1 KGHSH and CDR2 LQKENI. There are 18 residues in the CDR3. V was shortened by 4 bases and J by 0 bases, with 19 bases between the two germline ends. This CDR3 reads CASSLKGSRSDSGNTIYF. The CDR3 region has the DNA TGTGCCAGCTCACTTAAGGGGTCCAGGAGTGACTCTGGAAACACCATATATTTT. The full variable domain, with the rest looked up from reference TRBV18 and TRBJ1-3, is NAGVMQNPRHLVRRRGQEARLRCSPMKGHSHVYWYRQLPEEGLKFMVYLQKENIIDESGMPKERFSAEFPKEGPSILRIQQVVRGDSAAYFCASSLKGSRSDSGNTIYFGEGSWLTVV.

This sequence joins TRBV5-4 and TRBJ2-6; weak D call: TRBD2 (6 bases). V was pared by 4 bases and J by 2 bases, with 19 bases between. The CDR3 totals 18 residues. Germline values: CDR1 SGHNT, CDR2 YYREEE (reference sequence). DNA of the CDR3: TGTGCCAGCAGCCCGGGAGTATTGATCGGGGCTGGGGCCAACGTCCTGACTTTC. Encoded protein: CASSPGVLIGAGANVLTF.

V gene TRBV11-1 combines with J gene TRBJ2-3; 11 bases are a match to TRBD2. The CDR3 is made up of 16 amino acids. The ends lost 1 base at V and 4 bases at J; junction bases unmatched: 4. Germline assignment: CDR1 SGHAT and CDR2 FQDESV (reference sequence). DNA of the CDR3: TGTGCCAGCAGCTTAGAAACTAGCGGGAGTGCAGATACGCAGTATTTT. Its translation is CASSLETSGSADTQYF.

This clone was counted a single time. In nucleotides, the CDR3 is TGTGCCAGCAGTTTGGGCAGGGAGAGCGCTGAAGCTTTCTTT. This translates into CASSLGRESAEAFF. This rearrangement joins TRBV6-5 to TRBJ1-1, with D perhaps matching TRBD1 (5 bases). This CDR3 comprises 14 residues. Per the germline V gene, CDR1 is MNHEY and CDR2 is SVGAGI. With 4 bases removed from V and 6 bases from J, the gap between germline ends came to 15 bases.

This clone appeared once. This rearrangement joins TRBV5-1 to TRBJ1-6, with 8 bases aligning to TRBD1. The CDR3 covers 14 residues. V shed 4 bases and J 9 bases; nucleotides not matched to a gene: 6. CDR1 and CDR2 (germline): SGHRS, YFSETQ. CDR3 coding DNA: TGCGCCAGCAGCCAGGGGGCCTCTGGTTCACCCCTCCACTTT. This sequence encodes CASSQGASGSPLHF.

This chain joins TRBV28 and TRBJ2-7; possibly TRBD1 or TRBD2 for D (5 bases each). The CDR3 spans 14 residues. With 6 bases removed from V and 2 bases from J, the gap between germline ends came to 14 bases. Germline-derived CDR1 and CDR2 are MDHEN and SYDVKM. The CDR3: CASSPRDGPYEQYF. The DNA of the CDR3 is TGTGCCAGCAGCCCTCGGGACGGACCCTACGAGCAGTACTTC.

This chain joins TRBV20-1 and TRBJ2-1; D is undetermined. Germline lookup yields CDR1 DFQATT and CDR2 SNEGSKA (reference sequence). The CDR3 covers 11 residues. Trimming took 3 bases from V and 12 from J, leaving 12 bases between them. The CDR3 DNA reads TGCAGTGCTAGTGTTCTTGGCGGGCAGTTCTTC. Protein sequence: CSASVLGGQFF.

This chain connects TRBV6-4 to TRBJ1-6; perhaps TRBD1 as D (5 bases). This CDR3 contains 14 residues. Deletions cut 3 bases from V and 7 bases from J, with 10 bases between. Per the germline V gene, CDR1 is MRHNA and CDR2 is SNTAGT. The CDR3 nucleotides are TGTGCCAGCAGTGAAAGCCACAGGAATTCACCCCTCCACTTT. It specifies CASSESHRNSPLHF.

The gene calls are TRBV7-9 and TRBJ2-2, with D possibly matching TRBD1 (5 bases). This CDR3 contains 17 residues. CDR1 is SEHNR and CDR2 is FQNEAQ in the germline V gene (reference sequence). V lost 6 bases to trimming and J lost 4 bases, with 21 bases between them. CDR3 amino acids: CASSSLGQGKSTGELFF. The CDR3 nucleotides read TGTGCCAGCAGTTCTCTGGGGCAAGGAAAGAGCACCGGGGAGCTGTTTTTT.

J is TRBJ1-4 and V is TRBV27; D is undetermined. The CDR3 spans 15 residues. Trimming took 6 bases from V and 0 from J, leaving 11 bases between them. Germline loops: CDR1 MNHEY, CDR2 SMNVEV (reference sequence). DNA of the CDR3: TGTGCCAGCAGCCCGTATTCTGCAACTAATGAAAAACTGTTTTTT. This translates into CASSPYSATNEKLFF.

This chain links TRBV5-1 with TRBJ2-1, with TRBD2 identical over 10 bases. The CDR3 consists of 16 residues. Germline V gives CDR1 SGHRS, CDR2 YFSETQ. The V and J ends lost 4 bases and 2 bases, in that order; junction bases with no gene match: 6. The CDR3 coding sequence is TGCGCCAGCAGCCCTCAAGCGGGAGGGACCTACAATGAGCAGTTCTTC. Translated, it gives CASSPQAGGTYNEQFF.

The chain recombines TRBV18 with TRBJ1-2, with a tentative D call TRBD1 (5 bases). This CDR3 comprises 14 residues. Germline values: CDR1 KGHSH, CDR2 LQKENI. The ends were cut back, 2 bases at V and 3 bases at J, with 10 bases in the middle. Here the CDR3 DNA reads TGTGCCAGCTCACCAGTCTTACAGGACTATGGCTACACCTTC. Protein: CASSPVLQDYGYTF.

Here the CDR3 DNA reads TGTGCCTGGAGTGTAGGAATTAGCGGGAATACCCAGTACTTC. It encodes CAWSVGISGNTQYF. J is TRBJ2-5 and V is TRBV30, with 8 bases that match TRBD2. Germline V gene lookup returns CDR1 GTSNPN and CDR2 SVGIG (reference sequence). Trimming removed 0 bases from V and 8 bases from J; junction bases left unmatched: 8. This CDR3 region has 14 residues.

The chain uses TRBV5-1 and TRBJ2-7; D is unresolved. The germline CDR1 and CDR2 sequences are SGHRS and YFSETQ. With 5 bases removed from V and 0 bases from J, the gap between germline ends came to 15 bases. The CDR3 runs to 15 residues. CDR3 residues: CASRRSGLDSYEQYF. The CDR3 region has the DNA TGCGCCAGCAGGCGGTCAGGCTTGGACTCCTACGAGCAGTACTTC.

As to this clone: Mismatch with germline at one junction end may stem from a read error. The rearrangement joins TRBV7-7 to TRBJ2-5; the D call may be TRBD1 or TRBD2 (5 bases each). This CDR3 has 15 residues. Germline V gene lookup returns CDR1 SSHAT and CDR2 FNYEAQ (reference sequence). CDR3 nucleotide sequence: TGTGCTAGCAGCTTAGGGACCAAACCGAGAGAGACCCAGTACTTC. Amino acid sequence: CASSLGTKPRETQYF. Full variable domain (remainder filled in from reference TRBV7-7 and TRBJ2-5): GAGVSQSPRYKVTKRGQDVTLRCDPISSHATLYWYQQALGQGPEFLTYFNYEAQPDKSGLPSDRFSAERPEGSISTLTIQRTEQRDSAMYRCASSLGTKPRETQYFGPGTRLLVL.

The chain couples TRBV23-1 to TRBJ2-3; tentative D call: TRBD1 (6 bases). TRBV23-1 is an ORF for which the function is uncertain. This CDR3 has 15 amino acids. The germline V and J ends were trimmed by 8 bases and 5 bases, with 20 bases remaining between them. CDR3 sequence: CASHPRGIYVDTQYF. The CDR3 nucleotides are TGCGCCAGCCATCCGAGGGGGATTTATGTAGATACGCAGTATTTT.

This clone was counted a single time. The V call is TRBV27, the J call TRBJ1-3, with 7 bases fitting TRBD1. Germline lookup yields CDR1 MNHEY and CDR2 SMNVEV (reference sequence). This CDR3 is 14 amino acids long. Losses at the gene ends were 6 bases for V and 4 bases for J; bases not matched to a gene: 6. Here the CDR3 DNA reads TGTGCCAGCAGCCACAGGGGATACGGAAACACCATATATTTT. Protein sequence: CASSHRGYGNTIYF.

This clone was seen just once. The V call is TRBV6-6, the J call TRBJ1-1; a weak D match, TRBD1 (5 bases). This CDR3 contains 15 residues. CDR1 and CDR2 from the germline V gene are MNHNY and SVGAGI (reference sequence). Trimming took off 6 bases at V and 1 base at J, with 15 bases between the two ends. The CDR3 region is CASSPGPGQNTEAFF. The CDR3, as DNA: TGTGCCAGCAGCCCCGGCCCTGGACAGAACACTGAAGCTTTCTTT.

The rearrangement links TRBV11-2 to TRBJ1-1; the D is unclear. The germline V gene has CDR1 SGHAT and CDR2 FQNNGV. Deletions cut 3 bases from V and 6 bases from J, with 5 bases between. This CDR3 has 11 amino acids. This CDR3 reads CASSFIAEAFF. CDR3 in DNA: TGTGCCAGCAGCTTTATTGCTGAAGCTTTCTTT.

The J gene is TRBJ1-2, the V gene TRBV27; TRBD1 agrees at 9 bases. Germline V gives CDR1 MNHEY, CDR2 SMNVEV (reference sequence). The CDR3 runs 17 residues. Trimming removed 4 bases from V and 1 base from J; junction bases left unmatched: 10. The CDR3 DNA reads as TGTGCCAGCAGTTCCAAGGGACAGGGACTTGATAACTATGGCTACACCTTC. Translated: CASSSKGQGLDNYGYTF.

In its sample, this clone was seen a few times. The chain couples TRBV2 to TRBJ2-1; the D gene is possibly TRBD2 (6 bases). Per the germline V gene, CDR1 is SNHLY and CDR2 is FYNNEI. Trimming removed 4 bases from V and 10 bases from J, with 11 bases in between. The CDR3 loop spans 12 amino acids. The DNA for the CDR3 is TGTGCCAGCAGTGGGGGTAGCGGAGAGCAGTTCTTC. It is translated as CASSGGSGEQFF.

The CDR3 DNA reads as TGTGCCAGCTCACCACGGGACGGACGGAATGAGCAGTTCTTC. Translating gives CASSPRDGRNEQFF. V is TRBV18 and J is TRBJ2-1, with D perhaps assigned TRBD1 or TRBD2 (5 bases each). The CDR3 is 14 residues long. Per the germline V gene, CDR1 is KGHSH and CDR2 is LQKENI. V was shortened by 1 base and J by 7 bases, with 11 bases between the two germline ends.

The V call is TRBV28, the J call TRBJ1-2; no definite D call. Germline V gives CDR1 MDHEN, CDR2 SYDVKM. CDR3 length: 13 residues. The ends were cut back, 5 bases at V and 4 bases at J, with 11 bases in the middle. The CDR3 is CASSTDTRYGYTF. CDR3 nucleotide sequence: TGTGCCAGCAGTACCGACACACGCTATGGCTACACCTTC.

The chain links TRBV7-8 to TRBJ2-3, with 10 bases aligning to TRBD2. V lost 2 bases to trimming and J lost 2 bases; unmatched junction nucleotides: 4. CDR1 SGHVS and CDR2 FQNEAQ come from the germline V gene. The CDR3 consists of 16 residues. The chain's CDR3 is CASSLKLAGSTDTQYF. Here the CDR3 DNA reads TGTGCCAGCAGCTTAAAACTAGCGGGATCCACAGATACGCAGTATTTT.

The V and J genes are TRBV4-1 and TRBJ2-2; maybe TRBD2 (5 bases). The CDR3 runs 16 residues. V lost 3 bases and J 9 bases, leaving 20 bases between the germline ends. Germline CDR1 MGHRA, CDR2 YSYEKL. The CDR3 reads CASSHSGLARIRELFF. The CDR3 region has the DNA TGCGCCAGCAGCCACTCCGGGCTAGCCAGAATAAGGGAGCTGTTTTTT.